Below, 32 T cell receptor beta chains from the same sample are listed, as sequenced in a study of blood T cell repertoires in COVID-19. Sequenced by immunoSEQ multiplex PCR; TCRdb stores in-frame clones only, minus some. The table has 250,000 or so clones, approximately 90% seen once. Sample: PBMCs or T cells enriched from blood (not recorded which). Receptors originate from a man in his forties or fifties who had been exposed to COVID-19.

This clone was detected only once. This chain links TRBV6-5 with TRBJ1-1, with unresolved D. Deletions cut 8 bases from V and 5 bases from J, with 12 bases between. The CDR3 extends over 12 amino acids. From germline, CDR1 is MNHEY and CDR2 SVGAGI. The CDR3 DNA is TGTGCCAGCCGTCGTGCGGGGACTGAAGCTTTCTTT. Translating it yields CASRRAGTEAFF.

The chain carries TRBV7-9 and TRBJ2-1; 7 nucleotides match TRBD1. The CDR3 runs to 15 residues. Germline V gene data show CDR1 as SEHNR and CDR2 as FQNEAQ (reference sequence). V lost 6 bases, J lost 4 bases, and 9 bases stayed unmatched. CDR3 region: CASRREGTEYNEQFF. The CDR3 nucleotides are TGTGCCAGCAGACGCGAAGGGACAGAATACAATGAGCAGTTCTTC.

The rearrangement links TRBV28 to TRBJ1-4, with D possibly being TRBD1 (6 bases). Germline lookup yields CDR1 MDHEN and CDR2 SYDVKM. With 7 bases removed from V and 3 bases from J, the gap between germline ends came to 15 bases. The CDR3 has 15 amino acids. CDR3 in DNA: TGTGCCAGCATATTACAGGGTGCACCTAATGAAAAACTGTTTTTT. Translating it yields CASILQGAPNEKLFF.

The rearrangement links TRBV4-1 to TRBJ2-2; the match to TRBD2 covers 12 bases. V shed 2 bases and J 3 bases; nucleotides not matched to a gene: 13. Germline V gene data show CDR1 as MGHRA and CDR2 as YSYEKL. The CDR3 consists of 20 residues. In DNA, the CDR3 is TGCGCCAGCAGCCAAAGTCGACTAGCGGGAGTCGTTCGGGACACCGGGGAGCTGTTTTTT. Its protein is CASSQSRLAGVVRDTGELFF.

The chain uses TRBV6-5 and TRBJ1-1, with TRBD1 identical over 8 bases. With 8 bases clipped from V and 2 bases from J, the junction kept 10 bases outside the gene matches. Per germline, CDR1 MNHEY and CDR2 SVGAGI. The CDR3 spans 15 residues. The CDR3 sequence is CASGRRGLANTEAFF. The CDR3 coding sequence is TGTGCCAGCGGACGCAGGGGGCTGGCTAACACTGAAGCTTTCTTT.

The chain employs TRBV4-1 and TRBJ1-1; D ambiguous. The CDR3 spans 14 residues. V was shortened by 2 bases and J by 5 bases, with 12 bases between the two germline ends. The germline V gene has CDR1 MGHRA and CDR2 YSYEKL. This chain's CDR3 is CASSQRRMRTEAFF. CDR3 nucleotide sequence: TGCGCCAGCAGCCAAAGGAGAATGAGGACTGAAGCTTTCTTT.

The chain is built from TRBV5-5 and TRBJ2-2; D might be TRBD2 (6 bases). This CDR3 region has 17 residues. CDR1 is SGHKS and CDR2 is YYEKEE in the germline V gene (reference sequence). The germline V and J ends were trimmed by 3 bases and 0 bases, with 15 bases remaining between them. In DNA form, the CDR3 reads TGTGCCAGCAGCTCCGGGAAGACTAGAACGAACACCGGGGAGCTGTTTTTT. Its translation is CASSSGKTRTNTGELFF. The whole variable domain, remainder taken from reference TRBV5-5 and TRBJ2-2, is DAGVTQSPTHLIKTRGQQVTLRCSPISGHKSVSWYQQVLGQGPQFIFQYYEKEERGRGNFPDRFSARQFPNYSSELNVNALLLGDSALYLCASSSGKTRTNTGELFFGEGSRLTVL.

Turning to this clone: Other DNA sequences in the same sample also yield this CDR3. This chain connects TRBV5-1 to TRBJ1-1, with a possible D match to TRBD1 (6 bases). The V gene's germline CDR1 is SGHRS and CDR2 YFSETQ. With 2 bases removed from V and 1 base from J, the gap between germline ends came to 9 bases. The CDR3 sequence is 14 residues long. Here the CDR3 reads CASSFRGANTEAFF. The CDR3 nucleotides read TGCGCCAGCAGCTTCAGGGGCGCGAACACTGAAGCTTTCTTT.

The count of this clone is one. This chain's CDR3 is CASTKGALYEQYF. The CDR3 DNA reads TGTGCCAGCACCAAGGGGGCCCTCTACGAGCAGTACTTC. This chain uses TRBV6-5 with TRBJ2-7, with TRBD1 identical over 7 bases. V trimming: 7 bases; J trimming: 3 bases; junction bases outside the gene matches: 6. The CDR3 contains 13 residues. CDR1 and CDR2 from the germline V gene are MNHEY and SVGAGI.

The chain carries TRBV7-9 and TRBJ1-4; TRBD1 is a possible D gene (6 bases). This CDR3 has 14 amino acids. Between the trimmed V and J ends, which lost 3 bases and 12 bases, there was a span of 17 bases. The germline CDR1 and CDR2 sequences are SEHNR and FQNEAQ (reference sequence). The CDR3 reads CASSLGRGLEELFF. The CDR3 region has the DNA TGTGCCAGCAGCTTGGGCAGGGGTCTTGAGGAACTGTTTTTT. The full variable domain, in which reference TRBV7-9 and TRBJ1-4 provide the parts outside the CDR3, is DTGVSQNPRHKITKRGQNVTFRCDPISEHNRLYWYRQTLGQGPEFLTYFQNEAQLEKSRLLSDRFSAERPKGSFSTLEIQRTEQGDSAMYLCASSLGRGLEELFFGSGTQLSVL.

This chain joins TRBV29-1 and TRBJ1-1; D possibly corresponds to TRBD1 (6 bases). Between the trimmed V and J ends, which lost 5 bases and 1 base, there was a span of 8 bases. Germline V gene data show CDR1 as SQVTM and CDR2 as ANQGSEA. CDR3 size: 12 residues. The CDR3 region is CSVLDRNTEAFF. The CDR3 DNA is TGCAGCGTTCTGGACAGGAACACTGAAGCTTTCTTT.

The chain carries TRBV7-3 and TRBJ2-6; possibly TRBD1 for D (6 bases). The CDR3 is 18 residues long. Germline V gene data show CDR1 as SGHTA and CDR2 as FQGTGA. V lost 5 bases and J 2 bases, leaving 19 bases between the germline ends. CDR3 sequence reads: CASSQSGTHEAGANVLTF. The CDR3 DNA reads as TGTGCCAGCAGCCAATCCGGGACACATGAGGCTGGGGCCAACGTCCTGACTTTC.

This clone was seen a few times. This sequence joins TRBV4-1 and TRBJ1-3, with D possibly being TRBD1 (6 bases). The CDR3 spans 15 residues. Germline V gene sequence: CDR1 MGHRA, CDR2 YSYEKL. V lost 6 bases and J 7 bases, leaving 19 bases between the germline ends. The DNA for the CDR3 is TGCGCCAGCAGACTCCGGGACAATGCCTTGAACACCATATATTTT. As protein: CASRLRDNALNTIYF.

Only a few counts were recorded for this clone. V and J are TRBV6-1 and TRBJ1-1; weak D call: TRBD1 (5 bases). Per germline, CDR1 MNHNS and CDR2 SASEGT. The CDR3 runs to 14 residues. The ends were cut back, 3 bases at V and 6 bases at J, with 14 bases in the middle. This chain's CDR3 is CASSDEAWGAEAFF. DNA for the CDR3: TGTGCCAGCAGTGACGAGGCGTGGGGGGCTGAAGCTTTCTTT.

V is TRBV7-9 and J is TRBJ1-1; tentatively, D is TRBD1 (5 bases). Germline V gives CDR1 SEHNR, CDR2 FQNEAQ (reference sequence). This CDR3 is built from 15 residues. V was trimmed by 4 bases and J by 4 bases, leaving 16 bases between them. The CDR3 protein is CASSSLGGMGTEAFF. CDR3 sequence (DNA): TGTGCCAGCAGCTCCCTGGGGGGAATGGGCACTGAAGCTTTCTTT.

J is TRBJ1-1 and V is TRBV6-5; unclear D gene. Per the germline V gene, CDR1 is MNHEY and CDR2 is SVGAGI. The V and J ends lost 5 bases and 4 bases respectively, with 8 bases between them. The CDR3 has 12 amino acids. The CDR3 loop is CASSHPGTEAFF. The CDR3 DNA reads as TGTGCCAGCAGTCACCCGGGCACTGAAGCTTTCTTT.

The DNA for the CDR3 is TGCGCCAGCAGCTTGGGTCTAGCGGGGGCACAAGAGACCCAGTACTTC. Translation gives CASSLGLAGAQETQYF. The J gene is TRBJ2-5, the V gene TRBV5-1, with 10 nucleotides matching TRBD2. After removal of 0 bases from V and 2 bases from J, the junction contained 4 bases not matched to a gene. From germline, CDR1 is SGHRS and CDR2 YFSETQ. CDR3 length equals 16 residues.

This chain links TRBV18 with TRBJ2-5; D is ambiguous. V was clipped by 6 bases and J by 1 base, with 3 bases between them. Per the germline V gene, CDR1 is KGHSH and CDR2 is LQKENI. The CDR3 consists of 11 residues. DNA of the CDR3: TGTGCCAGCTCTCGCCAAGAGACCCAGTACTTC. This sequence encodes CASSRQETQYF.

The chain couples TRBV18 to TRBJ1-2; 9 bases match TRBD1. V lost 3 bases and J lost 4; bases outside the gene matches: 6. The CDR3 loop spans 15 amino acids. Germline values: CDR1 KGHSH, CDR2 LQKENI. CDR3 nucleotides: TGTGCCAGCTCACCCCAACAGGGGGCGGGCTATGGCTACACCTTC. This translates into CASSPQQGAGYGYTF.

The DNA of the CDR3 is TGTGCCAGCTTTGGACTAGCGGATTACAATGAGCAGTTCTTC. Protein: CASFGLADYNEQFF. The chain couples TRBV28 to TRBJ2-1, with 10 bases fitting TRBD2. Germline trimming cut 8 bases from V and 4 bases from J; bases unmatched to any gene: 5. Germline CDR1 is MDHEN and CDR2 is SYDVKM. CDR3 length: 14 residues.

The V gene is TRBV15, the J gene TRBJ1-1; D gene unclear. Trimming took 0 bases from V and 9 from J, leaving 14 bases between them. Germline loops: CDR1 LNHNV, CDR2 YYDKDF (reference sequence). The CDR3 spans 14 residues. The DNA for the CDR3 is TGTGCCACCAGCAGAGATCGGTCCACGCGCAAAGCTTTCTTT. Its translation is CATSRDRSTRKAFF. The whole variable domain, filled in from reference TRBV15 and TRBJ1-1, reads DAMVIQNPRYQVTQFGKPVTLSCSQTLNHNVMYWYQQKSSQAPKLLFHYYDKDFNNEADTPDNFQSRRPNTSFCFLDIRSPGLGDTAMYLCATSRDRSTRKAFFGQGTRLTVV.

CDR3 sequence: CASSVGGRGSPLHF. DNA for the CDR3: TGTGCCAGCAGTGTTGGAGGGAGGGGTTCACCCCTCCACTTT. The V and J genes are TRBV2 and TRBJ1-6; perhaps TRBD1 as D (5 bases). CDR1 and CDR2 (germline): SNHLY, FYNNEI. This CDR3 has 14 amino acids. V lost 4 bases to trimming and J lost 9 bases, with 13 bases between them.

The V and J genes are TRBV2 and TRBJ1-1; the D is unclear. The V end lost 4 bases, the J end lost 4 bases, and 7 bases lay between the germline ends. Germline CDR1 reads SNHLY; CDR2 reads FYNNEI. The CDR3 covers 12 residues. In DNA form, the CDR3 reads TGTGCCAGCAGTGCTCGGGTCACTGAAGCTTTCTTT. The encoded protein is CASSARVTEAFF.

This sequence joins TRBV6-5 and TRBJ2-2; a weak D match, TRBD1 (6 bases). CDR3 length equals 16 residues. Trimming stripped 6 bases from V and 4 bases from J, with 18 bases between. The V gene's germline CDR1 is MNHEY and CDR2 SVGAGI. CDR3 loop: CASSYQGFGSTGELFF. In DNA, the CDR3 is TGTGCCAGCAGCTACCAGGGGTTTGGGTCCACCGGGGAGCTGTTTTTT.

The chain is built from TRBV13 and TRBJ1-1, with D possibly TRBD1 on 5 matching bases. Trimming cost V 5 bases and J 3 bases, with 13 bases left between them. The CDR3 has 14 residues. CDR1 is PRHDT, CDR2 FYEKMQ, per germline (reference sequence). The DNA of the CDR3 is TGTGCCAGCAGCCGCCCAGGGACTTACACTGAAGCTTTCTTT. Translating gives CASSRPGTYTEAFF. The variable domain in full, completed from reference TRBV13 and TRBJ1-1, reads AAGVIQSPRHLIKEKRETATLKCYPIPRHDTVYWYQQGPGQDPQFLISFYEKMQSDKGSIPDRFSAQQFSDYHSELNMSSLELGDSALYFCASSRPGTYTEAFFGQGTRLTVV.

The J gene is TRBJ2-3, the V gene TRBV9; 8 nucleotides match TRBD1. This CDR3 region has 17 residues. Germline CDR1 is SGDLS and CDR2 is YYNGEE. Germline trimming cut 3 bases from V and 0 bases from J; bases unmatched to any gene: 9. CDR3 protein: CASSDSQGVESTDTQYF. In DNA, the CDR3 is TGTGCCAGCAGCGACTCACAGGGGGTGGAAAGCACAGATACGCAGTATTTT.

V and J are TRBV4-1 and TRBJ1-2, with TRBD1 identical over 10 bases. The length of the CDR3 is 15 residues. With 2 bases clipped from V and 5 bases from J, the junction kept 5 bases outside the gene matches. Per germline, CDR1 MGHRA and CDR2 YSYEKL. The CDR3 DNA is TGCGCCAGCAGCCAACCGGGACAGGGGCGTTATGGCTACACCTTC. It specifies CASSQPGQGRYGYTF.

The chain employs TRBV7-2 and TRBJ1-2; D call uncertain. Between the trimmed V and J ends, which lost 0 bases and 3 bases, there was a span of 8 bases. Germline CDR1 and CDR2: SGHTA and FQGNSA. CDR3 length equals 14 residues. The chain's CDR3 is CASSLAATDYGYTF. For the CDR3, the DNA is TGTGCCAGCAGCTTAGCCGCTACCGACTATGGCTACACCTTC.

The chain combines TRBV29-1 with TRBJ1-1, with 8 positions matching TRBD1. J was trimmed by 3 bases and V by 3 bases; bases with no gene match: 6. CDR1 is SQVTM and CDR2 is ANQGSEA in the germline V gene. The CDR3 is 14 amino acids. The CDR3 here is CSVDFRTGHTEAFF. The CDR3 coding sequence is TGCAGCGTTGATTTCCGGACAGGGCACACTGAAGCTTTCTTT. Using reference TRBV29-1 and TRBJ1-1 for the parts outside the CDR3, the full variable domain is SAVISQKPSRDICQRGTSLTIQCQVDSQVTMMFWYRQQPGQSLTLIATANQGSEATYESGFVIDKFPISRPNLTFSTLTVSNMSPEDSSIYLCSVDFRTGHTEAFFGQGTRLTVV.

CDR3: CASSLAHRPTGQETQYF. CDR3 sequence (DNA): TGTGCCAGCAGCTTAGCACATAGGCCGACGGGGCAAGAGACCCAGTACTTC. The gene calls are TRBV7-2 and TRBJ2-5, with a possible D match to TRBD2 (5 bases). The CDR3 is 17 residues long. Trimming took off 0 bases at V and 2 bases at J, with 16 bases between the two ends. Germline assignment: CDR1 SGHTA and CDR2 FQGNSA.

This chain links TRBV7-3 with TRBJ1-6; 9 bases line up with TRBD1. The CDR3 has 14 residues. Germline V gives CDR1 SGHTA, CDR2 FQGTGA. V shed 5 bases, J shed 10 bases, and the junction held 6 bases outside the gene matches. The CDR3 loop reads CASSLQGALSPLHF. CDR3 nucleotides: TGTGCCAGCAGCCTACAGGGGGCTTTGTCACCCCTCCACTTT.

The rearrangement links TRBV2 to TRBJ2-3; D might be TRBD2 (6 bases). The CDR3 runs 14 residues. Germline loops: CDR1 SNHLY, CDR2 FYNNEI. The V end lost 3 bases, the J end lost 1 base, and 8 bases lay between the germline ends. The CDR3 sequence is CASSDREGTDTQYF. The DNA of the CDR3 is TGTGCCAGCAGTGACAGGGAGGGCACAGATACGCAGTATTTT. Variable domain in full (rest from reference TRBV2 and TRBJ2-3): EPEVTQTPSHQVTQMGQEVILRCVPISNHLYFYWYRQILGQKVEFLVSFYNNEISEKSEIFDDQFSVERPDGSNFTLKIRSTKLEDSAMYFCASSDREGTDTQYFGPGTRLTVL.